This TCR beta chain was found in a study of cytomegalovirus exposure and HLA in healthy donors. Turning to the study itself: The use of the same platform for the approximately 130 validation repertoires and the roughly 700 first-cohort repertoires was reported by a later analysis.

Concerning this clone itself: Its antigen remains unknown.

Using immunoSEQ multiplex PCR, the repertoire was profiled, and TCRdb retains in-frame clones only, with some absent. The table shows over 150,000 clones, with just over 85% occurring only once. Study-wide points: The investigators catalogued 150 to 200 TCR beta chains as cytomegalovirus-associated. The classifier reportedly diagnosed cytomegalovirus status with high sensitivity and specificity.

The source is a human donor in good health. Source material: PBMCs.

CDR3 region: CASSLIPGQITYEQYF. The CDR3 nucleotides are TGTGCCAGCAGCTTAATTCCGGGACAGATAACCTACGAGCAGTACTTC. The genes are TRBV7-2 and TRBJ2-7, with 7 bases lining up with TRBD1. This CDR3 has 16 residues. The V gene end was trimmed by 2 bases and the J gene end by 2 bases; junction bases not matched to a gene: 9. Looked up from germline, CDR1 is SGHTA and CDR2 is FQGNSA. Filled out from reference TRBV7-2 and TRBJ2-7, the complete variable domain reads GAGVSQSPSNKVTEKGKDVELRCDPISGHTALYWYRQSLGQGLEFLIYFQGNSAPDKSGLPSDRFSAERTGGSVSTLTIQRTQQEDSAVYLCASSLIPGQITYEQYFGPGTRLTVT.